Listed here are 28 T cell receptor beta chains from one sample, sequenced in a study of vaccination effects on CD4 cells after COVID-19 (dated by TCRdb to between 2022 and 2023). The library was produced with the immunoSEQ multiplex PCR assay. The clones in this table, taken by TCRdb from immuneACCESS, are in-frame only. Not every clone is retained; where verified, under half of the shortfall comes from an unresolved V gene, and the cause of the rest is unknown. In all, the sample holds about 81,000 clones, and over 75% of those were seen once. Clones ranked in the top ten supply more than 0.95% of the sample. Antigens of these TCRs are unknown. To identify antigen-specific CD4+ T cell clonotypes by their expansion, the ViraFEST assay first stimulated PBMC with viral peptide pools and then applied TCR sequencing. After around ten days of culture, CD4+ T cells were isolated with the EasySep CD4+ T cell isolation kit. Two doses of either the BNT162b2 or the mRNA-1273 mRNA SARS-CoV-2 vaccine were administered to participants.

The sequencing used CD4+ T cells from PBMCs cultured with HCoV-OC43 spike peptides, collected after COVID-19 vaccination. In the paper's terms, the cell subset or site label means: HCoV-OC43 spike overlapping peptide pool stimulation. All receptors derive from a human donor who received a COVID-19 vaccine.

The rearrangement joins TRBV21-1 to TRBJ2-7. TRBV21-1 has pseudogene status. The CDR3 totals 16 residues. CDR3 coding DNA: TGTGCCAGCAGCACCTCGGACGGCCGAAGCTCCTACGAGCAGTACGTC. It codes for CASSTSDGRSSYEQYV.

This chain uses TRBV18 with TRBJ2-3; unclear D gene. The CDR3 covers 13 residues. Germline loops: CDR1 KGHSH, CDR2 LQKENI. V lost 5 bases and J 4 bases, leaving 10 bases between the germline ends. The CDR3 coding sequence is TGTGCCAGCTCAACGAACAGCCCAGATACGCAGTATTTT. The encoded protein is CASSTNSPDTQYF.

The chain couples TRBV29-1 to TRBJ2-3; 9 nucleotides align to TRBD2. Germline values: CDR1 SQVTM, CDR2 ANQGSEA. The CDR3 has 15 amino acids. V was clipped by 7 bases and J by 6 bases; unmatched bases: 14. This CDR3 is CSAPDERGARDTQYF. The CDR3 nucleotides read TGCAGCGCCCCGGACGAGCGGGGGGCGAGGGATACGCAGTATTTT.

The chain is built from TRBV18 and TRBJ2-1; 10 nucleotides match TRBD2. Trimming took 3 bases from V and 5 from J; bases not matched to a gene: 4. From germline, CDR1 is KGHSH and CDR2 LQKENI. The length of the CDR3 is 15 residues. CDR3 residues: CASSPSGGADNEQFF. The CDR3 DNA reads as TGTGCCAGCTCACCCAGCGGGGGGGCCGACAATGAGCAGTTCTTC.

The chain carries TRBV7-8 and TRBJ1-2, with TRBD1 matching 7 bases. The CDR3 loop spans 13 amino acids. Trimming cost V 5 bases and J 3 bases; bases outside gene matches: 3. Germline CDR1 and CDR2: SGHVS and FQNEAQ. The CDR3 bases are TGTGCCAGCAGCCCTACAGGGGACTATGGCTACACCTTC. It is translated as CASSPTGDYGYTF.

Turning to this clone: Other DNA sequences of this sample code for an identical CDR3. V is TRBV19 and J is TRBJ1-6; 8 nucleotides match TRBD1. The J segment lost 3 bases and the V segment lost 4 bases, leaving 5 bases of the junction unmatched. The CDR3 covers 16 residues. CDR1 and CDR2 (germline): LNHDA, SQIVND (reference sequence). CDR3 in amino acids: CASSTRTGSYNSPLHF. The CDR3 DNA is TGTGCCAGTAGTACAAGGACAGGGAGCTATAATTCACCCCTCCACTTT.

The gene calls are TRBV6-5 and TRBJ2-3, with a tentative D call TRBD2 (5 bases). The length of the CDR3 is 15 residues. Germline lookup yields CDR1 MNHEY and CDR2 SVGAGI. Trimming pared 7 bases from V and 1 base from J, leaving 15 bases between. CDR3 coding DNA: TGTGCCAGCATTGTTAGGACTGGGGGCACAGATACGCAGTATTTT. It encodes CASIVRTGGTDTQYF.

The gene calls are TRBV9 and TRBJ2-5; the D gene is possibly TRBD2 (6 bases). V was trimmed by 0 bases and J by 6 bases, leaving 9 bases between them. The CDR3 contains 13 residues. Germline CDR1 is SGDLS and CDR2 is YYNGEE. The CDR3 DNA reads as TGTGCCAGCAGCGTAGCACTAGCAAAGACCCAGTACTTC. As protein: CASSVALAKTQYF.

This clone was detected once. J is TRBJ2-5 and V is TRBV27; D perhaps matches TRBD1 (5 bases). V gave up 6 bases and J gave up 4 bases, with 12 bases separating them. Germline assignment: CDR1 MNHEY and CDR2 SMNVEV (reference sequence). The length of the CDR3 is 13 residues. CDR3 DNA: TGTGCCAGCAGCAGGGATCGTCGAGAGACCCAGTACTTC. It is translated as CASSRDRRETQYF.

This sequence joins TRBV30 and TRBJ1-2; D is uncertain. The CDR3 runs to 15 residues. Germline V lookup: CDR1 GTSNPN, CDR2 SVGIG (reference sequence). Trimming pared 4 bases from V and 0 bases from J, leaving 15 bases between. This CDR3 is CAWIKTDRANYGYTF. CDR3 DNA sequence: TGTGCCTGGATAAAAACGGACCGCGCTAACTATGGCTACACCTTC.

A remark on this clone: This CDR3 is also generated by other DNA sequences in the sample. V and J are TRBV12-3 or TRBV12-4 and TRBJ1-2; maybe TRBD1 (5 bases). This CDR3 comprises 13 residues. The V end lost 3 bases, the J end lost 5 bases, and 10 bases lay between the germline ends. In nucleotides, the CDR3 is TGTGCCAGCAGTTTCGGGACTGCTTATGGCTACACCTTC. Encoded protein: CASSFGTAYGYTF.

The J gene is TRBJ2-3, the V gene TRBV3-1 (or the pseudogene TRBV3-2); TRBD1 is a possible D gene (6 bases). V lost 1 base and J lost 2, with 19 bases in between. The germline V gene has CDR1 LGHDT and CDR2 YNNKEL (reference sequence). The CDR3 extends over 18 amino acids. The CDR3 sequence is CASSQGRGHNFLTDTQYF. CDR3 in DNA: TGTGCCAGCAGCCAAGGTCGGGGACATAACTTCCTCACAGATACGCAGTATTTT.

CDR3 coding DNA: TGTGCCAGCAGCCAAGACAGGGTCGGCACCGGGGAGCTGTTTTTT. As protein: CASSQDRVGTGELFF. J is TRBJ2-2 and V is TRBV14, with D maybe TRBD1 (5 bases). There are 15 residues in the CDR3. Trimming removed 0 bases at V and 4 bases at J, with 9 bases between. Germline values: CDR1 SGHDN, CDR2 FVKESK.

The chain employs TRBV4-1 and TRBJ1-2, with D perhaps matching TRBD1 (5 bases). There are 14 residues in the CDR3. Germline values: CDR1 MGHRA, CDR2 YSYEKL. The V and J ends lost 0 bases and 7 bases respectively, with 12 bases between them. The CDR3 sequence is CASSQDRGGGGYTF. The CDR3 bases are TGCGCCAGCAGCCAAGATCGGGGCGGGGGTGGCTACACCTTC.

This rearrangement joins TRBV6-2 or TRBV6-3 to TRBJ2-6, with 10 bases lining up with TRBD1. The trim removed 7 bases at V and 2 bases at J, leaving 8 bases unmatched. The germline V gene encodes CDR1 MNHEY and CDR2 SVGEGT. This CDR3 spans 17 amino acids. CDR3 region: CASNPGQGTPGANVLTF. The CDR3 DNA follows: TGTGCCAGCAACCCGGGACAGGGGACTCCTGGGGCCAACGTCCTGACTTTC.

The V gene is TRBV6-5, the J gene TRBJ1-4; weak D call: TRBD1 (6 bases). The CDR3 consists of 14 residues. Trimming pared 6 bases from V and 6 bases from J, leaving 14 bases between. The germline V gene encodes CDR1 MNHEY and CDR2 SVGAGI. The chain's CDR3 is CASRWEGTYEKLFF. As DNA, the CDR3 is TGTGCCAGCAGGTGGGAGGGGACATATGAAAAACTGTTTTTT.

V usage is TRBV4-1 and J usage is TRBJ1-2, with unresolved D. Trimming left V 0 bases short and J 1 base short, with 18 bases between. The germline V gene has CDR1 MGHRA and CDR2 YSYEKL. The CDR3 has 18 amino acids. The CDR3 loop is CASSQDRTKEYINYGYTF. The CDR3 DNA sequence: TGCGCCAGCAGCCAAGATAGGACTAAAGAATATATTAACTATGGCTACACCTTC.

This chain joins TRBV9 and TRBJ2-2, with a tentative D call TRBD1 (6 bases). Germline assignment: CDR1 SGDLS and CDR2 YYNGEE. Trimming cost V 0 bases and J 16 bases, with 13 bases left between them. This CDR3 comprises 12 residues. The CDR3 loop reads CASSVAFGQQFF. CDR3 sequence (DNA): TGTGCCAGCAGCGTAGCTTTCGGACAGCAGTTTTTT.

This rearrangement joins TRBV19 to TRBJ2-5; the D gene is possibly TRBD1 (5 bases). This CDR3 contains 14 residues. The germline V gene encodes CDR1 LNHDA and CDR2 SQIVND (reference sequence). V lost 5 bases to trimming and J lost 5 bases, with 15 bases between them. CDR3 protein: CASSPLQAWETQYF. CDR3 sequence (DNA): TGTGCCAGTAGTCCTCTACAGGCCTGGGAGACCCAGTACTTC.

The chain uses TRBV7-3 and TRBJ2-1; D possibly uses TRBD1 or TRBD2 (5 bases each). CDR3 size: 16 residues. The V end lost 5 bases, the J end lost 8 bases, and 22 bases lay between the germline ends. Germline assignment: CDR1 SGHTA and CDR2 FQGTGA. The CDR3 region is CASSVNQGRLQDEQFF. The CDR3 region has the DNA TGTGCCAGCAGCGTGAACCAGGGACGACTTCAGGATGAGCAGTTCTTC.

The V gene is TRBV12-5, the J gene TRBJ2-2, with unresolved D. The germline CDR1 and CDR2 sequences are LGHNT and FRNRAP. V was clipped by 0 bases and J by 6 bases, with 8 bases between them. The length of the CDR3 is 14 residues. CDR3 region: CASGLVQLSGELFF. The CDR3 DNA reads TGTGCTAGTGGTTTGGTACAGCTTTCCGGGGAGCTGTTTTTT.

The V and J genes are TRBV6-5 and TRBJ1-2, with a weak D call TRBD1 (5 bases). CDR3 length equals 12 residues. Trimming pared 7 bases from V and 7 bases from J, leaving 13 bases between. CDR1 is MNHEY and CDR2 is SVGAGI in the germline V gene. CDR3 region: CASTWRDLGYTF. The CDR3 DNA reads as TGTGCCAGCACTTGGAGGGACCTTGGCTACACCTTC.

This sequence joins TRBV4-2 and TRBJ2-5, with 8 bases lining up with TRBD2. There are 15 residues in the CDR3. After removal of 0 bases from V and 5 bases from J, the junction contained 5 bases not matched to a gene. Germline assignment: CDR1 LGHNA and CDR2 YNFKEQ. CDR3 in DNA: TGTGCCAGCAGCCAAGATACCGGGACTAGGGAGACCCAGTACTTC. The encoded protein is CASSQDTGTRETQYF.

The gene calls are TRBV27 and TRBJ1-6; TRBD1 matches at 9 bases. Germline values: CDR1 MNHEY, CDR2 SMNVEV (reference sequence). This CDR3 has 13 residues. The ends lost 6 bases at V and 7 bases at J; junction bases unmatched: 1. In DNA, the CDR3 is TGTGCCAGCAGAGGACAGGGGAATTCACCCCTCCACTTT. Protein sequence: CASRGQGNSPLHF.

The chain combines TRBV11-3 with TRBJ2-3; 11 bases fit TRBD2. The CDR3 is 16 residues long. V shed 4 bases, J shed 4 bases, and the junction held 7 bases outside the gene matches. The germline gives CDR1 SGHNT, CDR2 YENEEA. CDR3 coding DNA: TGTGCCAGCAGCTCTAATAGCGGGGGGGCCGCAGATACGCAGTATTTT. The encoded protein is CASSSNSGGAADTQYF.

The V gene is TRBV6-5, the J gene TRBJ1-3; unclear D gene. V lost 7 bases and J 0 bases, leaving 7 bases between the germline ends. CDR1 MNHEY and CDR2 SVGAGI come from the germline V gene. CDR3 length: 13 residues. This CDR3 reads CASKENSGNTIYF. CDR3 DNA: TGTGCCAGCAAGGAGAACTCTGGAAACACCATATATTTT.

The chain employs TRBV24-1 and TRBJ1-4, with a tentative D call TRBD1 (5 bases). V was clipped by 4 bases and J by 4 bases, with 15 bases between them. This CDR3 is 16 amino acids long. Germline V lookup: CDR1 KGHDR, CDR2 SFDVKD. CDR3 DNA sequence: TGTGCCACCAGTGAGCCAGGGACCGTCCATAATGAAAAACTGTTTTTT. This sequence encodes CATSEPGTVHNEKLFF.

The chain links TRBV5-5 to TRBJ1-2, with 10 bases aligning to TRBD1. This CDR3 spans 15 amino acids. Germline CDR1 and CDR2: SGHKS and YYEKEE (reference sequence). Trimming took 4 bases from V and 3 from J; bases not matched to a gene: 6. CDR3 protein: CASSPAGQGHYGYTF. CDR3 in DNA: TGTGCCAGCAGCCCCGCGGGACAGGGGCACTATGGCTACACCTTC.